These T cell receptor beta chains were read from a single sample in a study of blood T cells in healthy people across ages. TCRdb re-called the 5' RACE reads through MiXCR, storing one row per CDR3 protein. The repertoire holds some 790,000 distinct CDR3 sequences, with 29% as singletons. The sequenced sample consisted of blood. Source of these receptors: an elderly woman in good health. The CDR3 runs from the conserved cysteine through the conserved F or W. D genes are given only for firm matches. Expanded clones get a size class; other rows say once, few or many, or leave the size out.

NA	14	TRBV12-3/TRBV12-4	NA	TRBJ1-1	CASIQGGGGTEAFF	TGTGCCAGCATCCAAGGGGGTGGTGGCACTGAAGCTTTCTTT
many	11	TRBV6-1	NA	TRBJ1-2	CASRFQVGYTF	TGTGCCAGCAGATTTCAAGTTGGCTACACCTTC
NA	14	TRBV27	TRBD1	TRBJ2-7	CASSPLQGGYEQYF	TGTGCCAGCAGTCCTCTACAGGGGGGCTACGAGCAGTACTTC
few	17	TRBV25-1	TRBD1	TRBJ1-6	CASSGVARGPESSPLHF	TGTGCCAGCAGTGGCGTGGCCAGGGGGCCCGAAAGTTCACCCCTCCACTTT
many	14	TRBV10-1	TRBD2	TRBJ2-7	CASSVAGEYYEQYF	TGCGCCAGCAGTGTAGCGGGGGAGTACTACGAGCAGTACTTC
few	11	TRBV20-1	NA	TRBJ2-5	CSARLREAQYF	TGCAGTGCTAGACTACGAGAGGCCCAGTACTTC
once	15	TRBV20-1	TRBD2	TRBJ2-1	CSADRSGGAGNEQFF	TGCAGTGCCGACCGTAGCGGGGGGGCGGGCAATGAGCAGTTCTTC
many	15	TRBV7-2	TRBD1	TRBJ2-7	CASSLQAQGVGEQYF	TGTGCCAGCAGCTTACAAGCACAGGGGGTAGGGGAGCAGTACTTC
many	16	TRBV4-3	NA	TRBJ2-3	CASSQGDLRGADTQYF	TGCGCCAGCAGCCAAGGGGACCTGAGGGGGGCAGATACGCAGTATTTT
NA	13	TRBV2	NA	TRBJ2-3	CASEKERTDTQYF	TGTGCCAGCGAAAAGGAGAGGACAGATACGCAGTATTTT
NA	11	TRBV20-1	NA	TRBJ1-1	CSARIESGAFF	TGCAGTGCTCGGATAGAGTCGGGAGCTTTCTTT
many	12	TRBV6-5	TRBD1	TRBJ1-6	CASSRTGGSLHF	TGTGCCAGCAGTCGGACAGGGGGCTCCCTCCACTTT
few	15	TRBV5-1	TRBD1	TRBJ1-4	CASRTPGQDNEKLFF	TGCGCCAGCAGGACCCCGGGACAGGATAATGAAAAACTGTTTTTT
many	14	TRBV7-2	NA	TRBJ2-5	CASSQRWGLGTQYF	TGTGCCAGCAGCCAAAGATGGGGCCTGGGGACCCAGTACTTC
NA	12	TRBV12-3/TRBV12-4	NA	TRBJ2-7	CATRGDSYEQYF	TGTGCCACCAGGGGGGATTCCTACGAGCAGTACTTC
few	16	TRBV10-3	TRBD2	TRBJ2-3	CAISTRTSGGRDTQYF	TGTGCCATCAGTACAAGGACTAGCGGGGGTCGAGATACGCAGTATTTT
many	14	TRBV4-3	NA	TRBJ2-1	CASSLTGTHNEQFF	TGCGCCAGCAGCCTAACAGGGACTCACAATGAGCAGTTCTTC
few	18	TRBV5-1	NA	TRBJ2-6	CASSLTGTRSSGANVRTF	TGCGCCAGCAGCTTGACCGGGACAAGGAGCTCTGGGGCCAACGTCCGGACTTTC
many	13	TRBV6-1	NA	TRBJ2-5	CASVRAVQETQYF	TGTGCCAGCGTAAGGGCCGTCCAAGAGACCCAGTACTTC
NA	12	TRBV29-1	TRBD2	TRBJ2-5	CSLTEERGTQYF	TGCAGCCTAACGGAGGAGCGGGGGACCCAGTACTTC
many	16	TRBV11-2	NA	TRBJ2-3	CASSLEAAVSTDTQYF	TGTGCCAGCAGCTTAGAAGCGGCAGTGAGCACAGATACGCAGTATTTT